This TCR beta chain stems from a study of glioma-infiltrating T cells. This clonotype was counted at least ten times. TCR alpha and beta CDR3 regions were amplified from RNA using iRepertoire nested multiplex PCR. TCRdb used MiXCR to reprocess the multiplex PCR reads, holding one entry per CDR3 protein. The repertoire holds more than 95,000 distinct CDR3 sequences, with 25% to 35% as singletons. The sequencing sample was made of glioma tissue, nonneoplastic brain tissue, or PBMCs (not recorded which). The TCR sequence derives from a human donor with low-grade glioma or glioblastoma, undergoing nonglioma brain surgery, or in good health (not recorded which).

The CDR3 region has the DNA TGCAGTGCTAGAGCTGGACGGAACACTGAAGCTTTCTTT. Translating it yields CSARAGRNTEAFF. The chain carries TRBV20-1 and TRBJ1-1; no firm D call. The CDR3 has 13 amino acids. Germline CDR1 reads DFQATT; CDR2 reads SNEGSKA (reference sequence). Trimming took off 1 base at V and 1 base at J, with 7 bases between the two ends.